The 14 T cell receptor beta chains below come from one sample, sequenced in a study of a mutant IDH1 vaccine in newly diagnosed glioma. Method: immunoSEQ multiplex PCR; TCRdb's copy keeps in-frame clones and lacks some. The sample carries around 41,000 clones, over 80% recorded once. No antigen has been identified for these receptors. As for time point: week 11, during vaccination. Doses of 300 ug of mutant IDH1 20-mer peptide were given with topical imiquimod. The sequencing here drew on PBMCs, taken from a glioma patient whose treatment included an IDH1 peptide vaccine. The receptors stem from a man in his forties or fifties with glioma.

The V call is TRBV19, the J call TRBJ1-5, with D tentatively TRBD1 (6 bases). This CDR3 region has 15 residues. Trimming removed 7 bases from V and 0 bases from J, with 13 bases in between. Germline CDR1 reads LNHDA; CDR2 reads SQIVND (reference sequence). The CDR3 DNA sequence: TGTGCCAGTAAGGTCCGGGACACTAGCAATCAGCCCCAGCATTTT. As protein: CASKVRDTSNQPQHF.

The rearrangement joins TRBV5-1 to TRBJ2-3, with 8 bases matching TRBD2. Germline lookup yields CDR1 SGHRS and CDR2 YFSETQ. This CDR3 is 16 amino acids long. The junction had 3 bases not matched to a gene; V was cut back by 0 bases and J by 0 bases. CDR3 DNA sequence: TGCGCCAGCAGCTTGGTAGTAGCGGGGAGCACAGATACGCAGTATTTT. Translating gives CASSLVVAGSTDTQYF. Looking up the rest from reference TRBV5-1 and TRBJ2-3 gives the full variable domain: KAGVTQTPRYLIKTRGQQVTLSCSPISGHRSVSWYQQTPGQGLQFLFEYFSETQRNKGNFPGRFSGRQFSNSRSEMNVSTLELGDSALYLCASSLVVAGSTDTQYFGPGTRLTVL.

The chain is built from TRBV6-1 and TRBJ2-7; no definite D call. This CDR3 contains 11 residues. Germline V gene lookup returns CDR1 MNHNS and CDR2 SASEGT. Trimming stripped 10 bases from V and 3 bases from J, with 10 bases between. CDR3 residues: CATRAVYEQYF. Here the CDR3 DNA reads TGTGCCACCCGGGCAGTCTACGAGCAGTACTTC.

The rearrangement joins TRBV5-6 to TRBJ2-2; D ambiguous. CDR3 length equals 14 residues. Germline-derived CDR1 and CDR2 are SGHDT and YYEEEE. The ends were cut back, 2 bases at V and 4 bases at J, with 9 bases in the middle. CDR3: CASSFLQSTGELFF. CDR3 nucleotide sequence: TGTGCCAGCAGCTTTCTCCAGAGCACCGGGGAGCTGTTTTTT.

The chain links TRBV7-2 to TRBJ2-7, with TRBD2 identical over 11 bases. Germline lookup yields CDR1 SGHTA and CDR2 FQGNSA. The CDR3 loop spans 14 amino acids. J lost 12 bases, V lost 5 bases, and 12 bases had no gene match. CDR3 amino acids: CASSAGLAVSKWYF. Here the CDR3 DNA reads TGTGCCAGCAGCGCGGGACTAGCGGTTTCCAAGTGGTACTTC.

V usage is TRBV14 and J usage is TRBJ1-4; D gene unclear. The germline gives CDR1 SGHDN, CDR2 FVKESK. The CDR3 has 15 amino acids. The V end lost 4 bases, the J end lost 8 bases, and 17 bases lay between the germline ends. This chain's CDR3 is CASSLLRSVGEKLFF. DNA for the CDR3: TGTGCCAGCAGCCTCTTACGATCGGTGGGGGAAAAACTGTTTTTT.

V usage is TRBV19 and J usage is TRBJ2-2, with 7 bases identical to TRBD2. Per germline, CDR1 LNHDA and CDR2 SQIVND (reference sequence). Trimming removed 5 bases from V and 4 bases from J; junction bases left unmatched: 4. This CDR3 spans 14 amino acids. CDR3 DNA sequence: TGTGCCAGTAGTCGGAGCGGGGCCACCGGGGAGCTGTTTTTT. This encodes CASSRSGATGELFF.

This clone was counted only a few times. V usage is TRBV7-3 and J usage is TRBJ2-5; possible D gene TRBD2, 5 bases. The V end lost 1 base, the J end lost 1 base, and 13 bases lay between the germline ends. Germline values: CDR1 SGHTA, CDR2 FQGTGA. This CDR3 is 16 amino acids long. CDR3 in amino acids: CASSLNGGLSQETQYF. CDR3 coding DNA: TGTGCCAGCAGCTTAAACGGCGGACTGTCCCAAGAGACCCAGTACTTC.

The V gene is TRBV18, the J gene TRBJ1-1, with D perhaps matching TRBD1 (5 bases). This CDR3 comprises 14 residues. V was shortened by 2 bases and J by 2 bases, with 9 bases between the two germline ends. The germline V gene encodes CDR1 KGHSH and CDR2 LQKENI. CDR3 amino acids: CASSPLDSNTEAFF. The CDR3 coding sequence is TGTGCCAGCTCACCATTAGACAGCAACACTGAAGCTTTCTTT.

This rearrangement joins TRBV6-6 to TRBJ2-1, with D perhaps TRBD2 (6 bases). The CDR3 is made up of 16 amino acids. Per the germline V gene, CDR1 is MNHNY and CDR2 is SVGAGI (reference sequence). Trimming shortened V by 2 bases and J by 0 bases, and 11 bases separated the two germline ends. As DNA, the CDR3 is TGTGCCAGCAGTTACCATAGCGGAATCTCCTACAATGAGCAGTTCTTC. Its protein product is CASSYHSGISYNEQFF.

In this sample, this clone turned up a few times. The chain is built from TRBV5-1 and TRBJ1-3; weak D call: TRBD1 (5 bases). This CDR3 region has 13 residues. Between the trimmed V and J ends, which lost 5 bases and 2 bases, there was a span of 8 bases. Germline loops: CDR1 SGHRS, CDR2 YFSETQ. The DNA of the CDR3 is TGCGCCAGCAGTGTAGGGGCTGGAAACACCATATATTTT. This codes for CASSVGAGNTIYF.

The CDR3 spells CASRLGLAGVYEQFF. The CDR3, as DNA: TGTGCCAGCAGACTCGGACTAGCGGGAGTCTATGAGCAGTTCTTC. The V call is TRBV6-5, the J call TRBJ2-1; the match to TRBD2 covers 13 bases. The CDR3 sequence is 15 residues long. From germline, CDR1 is MNHEY and CDR2 SVGAGI. V trimming: 6 bases; J trimming: 8 bases; junction bases outside the gene matches: 7.

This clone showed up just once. CDR3 bases: TGTGCCACCGGACAGGGGATCACCGGGGAGCTGTTTTTT. This encodes CATGQGITGELFF. J is TRBJ2-2 and V is TRBV6-1; 9 bases agree with TRBD1. CDR1 is MNHNS, CDR2 SASEGT, per germline. V trimming: 10 bases; J trimming: 4 bases; junction bases outside the gene matches: 4. CDR3 length: 13 residues.

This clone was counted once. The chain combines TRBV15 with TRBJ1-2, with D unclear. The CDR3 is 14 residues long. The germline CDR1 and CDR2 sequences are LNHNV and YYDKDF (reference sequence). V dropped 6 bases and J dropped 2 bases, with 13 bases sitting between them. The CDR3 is CATSARTANYGYTF. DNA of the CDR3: TGTGCCACCAGTGCCCGGACGGCGAACTATGGCTACACCTTC.